These T cell receptor beta chains were read from a single sample in a study of blood T cell repertoires in COVID-19. Data came from immunoSEQ multiplex PCR; TCRdb stores just in-frame clones and leaves some out. The sample has 350,000 to 450,000 clones, 90% to 95% seen once. Sequencing was done on a sample of PBMCs or T cells enriched from blood (not recorded which). The receptors were sampled from a woman aged 40-49 years who had been exposed to COVID-19. Each CDR3 is given with its conserved first and last residue. A D gene is named only where the DNA matches it firmly. Clone size is shown for a subset of rows, as once, few, many or a class of expanded clone.

size | J | D | V | CDR3 | DNA
. | TRBJ2-7 | . | TRBV7-2 | CASSSRVSGVTYEQYF | TGTGCCAGCAGCTCCCGTGTCTCGGGGGTAACCTACGAGCAGTACTTC
. | TRBJ1-2 | . | TRBV12-3/TRBV12-4 | CASSLPRVFGYTF | TGTGCCAGCAGTTTACCCAGGGTTTTCGGCTACACCTTC
once | TRBJ2-7 | . | TRBV19 | CASSTLQGIAYEQYF | TGTGCCAGTAGTACTTTGCAGGGGATCGCCTACGAGCAGTACTTC
. | TRBJ2-6 | TRBD1 | TRBV5-6 | CASSWPGQGAAGANVLTF | TGTGCCAGCAGCTGGCCGGGACAGGGGGCGGCTGGGGCCAACGTCCTGACTTTC
. | TRBJ2-5 | . | TRBV18 | CASSLREETQYF | TGTGCCAGCTCTCTTAGGGAGGAGACCCAGTACTTC
. | TRBJ2-7 | TRBD1 | TRBV6-5 | CASIYRDRGSYEQYF | TGTGCCAGCATCTACCGGGACAGGGGGTCCTACGAGCAGTACTTC
. | TRBJ1-2 | . | TRBV3-1/TRBV3-2 | CASSPYREKSYGYTF | TGTGCCAGCAGCCCATACAGGGAAAAGTCGTATGGCTACACCTTC
once | TRBJ2-2 | . | TRBV7-9 | CASSLALSDTGELFF | TGTGCCAGCAGCTTAGCGCTATCGGACACCGGGGAGCTGTTTTTT
. | TRBJ2-7 | TRBD2 | TRBV5-1 | CASSSGLAGFYEQYF | TGCGCCAGCAGCTCCGGACTAGCGGGGTTCTACGAGCAGTACTTC
. | TRBJ2-7 | . | TRBV12-5 | CASGDPRVGSSYEQYF | TGTGCTAGTGGTGACCCGAGGGTCGGTAGCTCCTACGAGCAGTACTTC
. | TRBJ1-5 | . | TRBV5-5 | CASSSRPGDSGVQPQHF | TGTGCCAGCAGTTCCCGGCCGGGGGACTCGGGGGTCCAGCCCCAGCATTTT
. | TRBJ2-7 | . | TRBV7-2 | CASSLGGVAFEQYF | TGTGCCAGCAGCTTAGGTGGAGTCGCGTTCGAGCAGTACTTC
. | TRBJ2-4 | TRBD2 | TRBV10-2 | CASSVTSGGAKNIQYF | TGCGCCAGCAGTGTGACTAGCGGGGGGGCCAAAAACATTCAGTACTTC
. | TRBJ1-1 | TRBD1 | TRBV6-1 | CASSEDRGNTEAFF | TGTGCCAGCAGTGAGGACAGGGGGAACACTGAAGCTTTCTTT
. | TRBJ1-1 | TRBD1 | TRBV29-1 | CSAGTGADTEAFF | TGCAGCGCTGGGACAGGGGCTGACACTGAAGCTTTCTTT
. | TRBJ2-5 | . | TRBV11-3 | CASSLEIGRGFPSRQETQYF | TGTGCCAGCAGCTTAGAGATCGGCCGGGGGTTCCCGTCAAGACAAGAGACCCAGTACTTC